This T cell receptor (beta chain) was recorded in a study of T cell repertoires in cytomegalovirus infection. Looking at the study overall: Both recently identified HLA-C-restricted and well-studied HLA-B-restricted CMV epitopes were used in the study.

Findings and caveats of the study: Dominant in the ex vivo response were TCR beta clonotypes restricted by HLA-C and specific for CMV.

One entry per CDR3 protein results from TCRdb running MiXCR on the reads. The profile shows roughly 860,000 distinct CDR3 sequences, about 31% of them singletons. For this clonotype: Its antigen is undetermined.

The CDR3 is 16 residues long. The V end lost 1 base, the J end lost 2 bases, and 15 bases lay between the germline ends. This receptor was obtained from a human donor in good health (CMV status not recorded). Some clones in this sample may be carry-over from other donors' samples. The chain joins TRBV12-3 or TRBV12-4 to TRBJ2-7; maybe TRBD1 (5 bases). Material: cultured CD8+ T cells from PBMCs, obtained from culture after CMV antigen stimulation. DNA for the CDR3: TGTGCCAGCAGTTTAGTCACGGACAATGCACCCTACGAGCAGTACTTC. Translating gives CASSLVTDNAPYEQYF.